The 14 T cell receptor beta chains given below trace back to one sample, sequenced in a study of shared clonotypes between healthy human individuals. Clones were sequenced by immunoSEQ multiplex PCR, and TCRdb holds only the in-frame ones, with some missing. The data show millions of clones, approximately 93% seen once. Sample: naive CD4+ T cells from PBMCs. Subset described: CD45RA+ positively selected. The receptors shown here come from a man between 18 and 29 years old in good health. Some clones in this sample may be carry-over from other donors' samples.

CDR3 coding DNA: TGTGCCAGCAGCTCCTTCATTAGACAGACTAACACTGAAGCTTTCTTT. This codes for CASSSFIRQTNTEAFF. This chain joins TRBV7-9 and TRBJ1-1, with a possible D match to TRBD1 (5 bases). This CDR3 has 16 amino acids. Per germline, CDR1 SEHNR and CDR2 FQNEAQ (reference sequence). V lost 4 bases to trimming and J lost 2 bases, with 17 bases between them. Combining the CDR3 with reference TRBV7-9 and TRBJ1-1 gives the whole variable domain DTGVSQNPRHKITKRGQNVTFRCDPISEHNRLYWYRQTLGQGPEFLTYFQNEAQLEKSRLLSDRFSAERPKGSFSTLEIQRTEQGDSAMYLCASSSFIRQTNTEAFFGQGTRLTVV.

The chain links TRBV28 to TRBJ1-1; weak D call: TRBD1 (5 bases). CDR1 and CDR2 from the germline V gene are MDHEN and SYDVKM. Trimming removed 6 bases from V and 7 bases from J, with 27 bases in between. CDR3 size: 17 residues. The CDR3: CASRPLLGAPKESEAFF. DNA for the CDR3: TGTGCCAGCAGACCTCTATTAGGGGCCCCCAAGGAGAGTGAAGCTTTCTTT.

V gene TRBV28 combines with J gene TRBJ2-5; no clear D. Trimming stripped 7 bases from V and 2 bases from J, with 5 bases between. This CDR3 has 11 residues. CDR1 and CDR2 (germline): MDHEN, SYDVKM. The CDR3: CASNEQETQYF. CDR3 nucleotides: TGTGCCAGCAACGAGCAAGAGACCCAGTACTTC.

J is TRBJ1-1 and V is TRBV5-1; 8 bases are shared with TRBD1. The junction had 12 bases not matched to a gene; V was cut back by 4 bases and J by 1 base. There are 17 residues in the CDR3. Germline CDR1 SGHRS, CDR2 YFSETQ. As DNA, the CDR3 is TGCGCCAGCAGCCCAGGGTTAGGGGACAGGTGGAACACTGAAGCTTTCTTT. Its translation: CASSPGLGDRWNTEAFF.

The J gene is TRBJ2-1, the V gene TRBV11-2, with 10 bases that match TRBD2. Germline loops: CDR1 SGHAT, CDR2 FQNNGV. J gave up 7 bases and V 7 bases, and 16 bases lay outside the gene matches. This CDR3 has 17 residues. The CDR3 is CASTELASGSLGNEQFF. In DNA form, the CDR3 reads TGTGCCAGCACCGAGCTGGCTAGCGGGAGTCTAGGGAATGAGCAGTTCTTC.

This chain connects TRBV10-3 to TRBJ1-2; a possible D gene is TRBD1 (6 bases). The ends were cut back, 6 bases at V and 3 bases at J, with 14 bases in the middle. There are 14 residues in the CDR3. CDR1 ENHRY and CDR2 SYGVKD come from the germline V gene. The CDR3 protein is CAISATGRDYGYTF. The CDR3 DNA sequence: TGTGCCATCAGCGCAACAGGGAGGGACTATGGCTACACCTTC.

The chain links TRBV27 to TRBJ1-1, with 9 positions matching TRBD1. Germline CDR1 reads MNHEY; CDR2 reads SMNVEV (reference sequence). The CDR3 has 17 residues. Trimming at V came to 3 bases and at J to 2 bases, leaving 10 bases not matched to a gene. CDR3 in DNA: TGTGCCAGCAGTTTTTCGGGGTGGGACAGGGACAACACTGAAGCTTTCTTT. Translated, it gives CASSFSGWDRDNTEAFF.

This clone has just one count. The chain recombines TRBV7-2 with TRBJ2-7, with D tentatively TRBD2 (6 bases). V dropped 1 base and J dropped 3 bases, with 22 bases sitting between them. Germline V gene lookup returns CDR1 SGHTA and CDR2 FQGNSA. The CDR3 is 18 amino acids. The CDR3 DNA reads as TGTGCCAGCAGCTTAGAGGCCTACACGGGGATGGGGGGCTACGAGCAGTACTTC. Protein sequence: CASSLEAYTGMGGYEQYF.

The CDR3 loop is CASRFGTENTEAFF. Here the CDR3 DNA reads TGCGCCAGCAGATTCGGGACAGAGAACACTGAAGCTTTCTTT. The V call is TRBV5-1, the J call TRBJ1-1; 7 positions match TRBD1. Trimming at V came to 5 bases and at J to 1 base, leaving 5 bases not matched to a gene. This CDR3 has 14 residues. From germline, CDR1 is SGHRS and CDR2 YFSETQ.

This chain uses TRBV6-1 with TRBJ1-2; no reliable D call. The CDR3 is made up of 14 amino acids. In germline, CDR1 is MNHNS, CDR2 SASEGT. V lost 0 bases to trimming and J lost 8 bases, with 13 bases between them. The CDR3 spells CASSEAPHKDGYTF. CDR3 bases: TGTGCCAGCAGTGAAGCGCCTCACAAGGACGGCTACACCTTC.

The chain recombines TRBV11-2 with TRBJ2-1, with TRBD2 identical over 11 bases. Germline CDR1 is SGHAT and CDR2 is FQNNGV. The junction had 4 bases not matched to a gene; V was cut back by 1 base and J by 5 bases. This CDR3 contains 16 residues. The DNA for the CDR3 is TGTGCCAGCAGCTTAGTGACTAGCGGGATCGACAATGAGCAGTTCTTC. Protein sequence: CASSLVTSGIDNEQFF.

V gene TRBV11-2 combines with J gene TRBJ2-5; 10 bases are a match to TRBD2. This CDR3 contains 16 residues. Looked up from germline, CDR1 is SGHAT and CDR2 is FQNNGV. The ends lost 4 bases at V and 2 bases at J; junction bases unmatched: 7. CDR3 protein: CASSSLLAGPQETQYF. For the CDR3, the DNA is TGTGCCAGCAGCTCCCTACTAGCGGGGCCTCAAGAGACCCAGTACTTC.

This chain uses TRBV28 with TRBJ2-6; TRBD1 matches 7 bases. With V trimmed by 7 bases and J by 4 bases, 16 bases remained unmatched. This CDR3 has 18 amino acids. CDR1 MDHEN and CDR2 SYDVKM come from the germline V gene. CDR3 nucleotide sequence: TGTGCCAGCACCCAACTTAGGGGGCAAGCTTTGGGGGCCAACGTCCTGACTTTC. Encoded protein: CASTQLRGQALGANVLTF.

The CDR3 bases are TGTGCCAGCACCCTCCAGAGTTACTATGGCTACACCTTC. Translating it yields CASTLQSYYGYTF. The gene calls are TRBV6-6 and TRBJ1-2; D not certain. Trimming cost V 7 bases and J 3 bases, with 12 bases left between them. This CDR3 region has 13 residues. Germline CDR1 reads MNHNY; CDR2 reads SVGAGI (reference sequence).